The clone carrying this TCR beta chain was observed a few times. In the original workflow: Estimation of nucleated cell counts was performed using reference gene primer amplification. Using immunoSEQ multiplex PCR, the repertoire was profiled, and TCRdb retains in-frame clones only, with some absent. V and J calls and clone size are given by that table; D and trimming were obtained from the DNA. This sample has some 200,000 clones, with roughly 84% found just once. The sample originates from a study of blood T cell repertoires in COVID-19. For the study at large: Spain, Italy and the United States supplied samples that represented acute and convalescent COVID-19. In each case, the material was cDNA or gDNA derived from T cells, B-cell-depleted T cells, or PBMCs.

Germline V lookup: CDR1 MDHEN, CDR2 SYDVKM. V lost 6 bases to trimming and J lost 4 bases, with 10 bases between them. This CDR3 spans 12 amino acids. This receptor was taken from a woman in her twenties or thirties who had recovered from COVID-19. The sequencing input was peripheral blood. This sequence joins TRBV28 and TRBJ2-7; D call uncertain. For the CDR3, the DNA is TGTGCCAGCAGCAATCCCAGTTACGAGCAGTACTTC. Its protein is CASSNPSYEQYF.